This T cell receptor (beta chain) was recorded in a study of CD8 T cells in Susac syndrome. Random-hexamer reverse transcription was applied to roughly 0.5 to 1 ug RNA. TCRdb re-called the immunoSEQ multiplex PCR reads with MiXCR, one entry per CDR3 protein. This table has tens of thousands of distinct CDR3 sequences, roughly 94% appearing once. Trimming pared 0 bases from V and 4 bases from J, leaving 15 bases between. The germline gives CDR1 MGHDK, CDR2 SYGVNS. The CDR3 length is 17 residues. Sequencing of TCR beta, carried out with a high-throughput approach, was applied to CD8+ and CD4+ T cells from the blood. FACS enriched CD8+ TEMRA cells, while bulk CD8+ and CD4+ were negatively isolated.

The clonotype was recovered from a human donor in good health. The rearrangement uses TRBV25-1 and TRBJ2-2; D possibly corresponds to TRBD1 (6 bases). Sequencing was performed on CD8+ T cells from PBMCs. CDR3 bases: TGTGCCAGCAGTGAATACAACAGGGCAATGGTCACCGGGGAGCTGTTTTTT. The encoded protein is CASSEYNRAMVTGELFF.